The 26 T cell receptor beta chains presented below share a single source sample, sequenced in a study of shared clonotypes between healthy human individuals. The repertoire was sequenced with immunoSEQ multiplex PCR; TCRdb's copy has only in-frame clones and lacks some. The repertoire holds about 1.5 million clones, with under 99% as singletons. The sequencing sample was made of naive CD4+ T cells sorted from blood. This sample's subset: CD45RA+ positively selected. The receptors derive from a man between 25 and 39 years old in good health.

The chain combines TRBV25-1 with TRBJ1-1, with D hard to call. CDR1 and CDR2 from the germline V gene are MGHDK and SYGVNS. V gave up 6 bases and J gave up 0 bases, with 8 bases separating them. The CDR3 has 13 residues. CDR3 sequence: CASRGPLNTEAFF. CDR3 sequence (DNA): TGTGCCAGCAGAGGGCCACTGAACACTGAAGCTTTCTTT.

The J gene is TRBJ2-2, the V gene TRBV4-2; D unresolved. The germline V gene has CDR1 LGHNA and CDR2 YNFKEQ. The CDR3 contains 17 residues. V shed 0 bases and J shed 2 bases, with 13 bases lying between them. As DNA, the CDR3 is TGTGCCAGCAGCCAAGATGTCGGCGGATACAACACCGGGGAGCTGTTTTTT. Residues: CASSQDVGGYNTGELFF.

This clone was found once. This chain uses TRBV9 with TRBJ2-1; 10 bases agree with TRBD2. The germline V gene encodes CDR1 SGDLS and CDR2 YYNGEE. The CDR3 covers 15 residues. J was trimmed by 3 bases and V by 3 bases; bases with no gene match: 3. CDR3 coding DNA: TGTGCCAGCAGCGAGACTAGCGGGCGCTACAATGAGCAGTTCTTC. Translation: CASSETSGRYNEQFF.

V usage is TRBV7-3 and J usage is TRBJ2-3; D may be TRBD2 (8 bases). From germline, CDR1 is SGHTA and CDR2 FQGTGA. V gave up 5 bases and J gave up 5 bases, with 20 bases separating them. The CDR3 length is 16 residues. CDR3 nucleotide sequence: TGTGCCAGCAGCCCCAGGGGGAGCGGGAGTCAAGATACGCAGTATTTT. Protein sequence: CASSPRGSGSQDTQYF.

On this clone: The sample contains more than one DNA sequence encoding this CDR3. The CDR3: CASSRTGAQETQYF. The CDR3 DNA is TGCGCCAGCAGCCGGACAGGGGCCCAAGAGACCCAGTACTTC. The V and J genes are TRBV5-1 and TRBJ2-5; 9 positions agree with TRBD1. V was clipped by 4 bases and J by 1 base; unmatched bases: 2. Germline-derived CDR1 and CDR2 are SGHRS and YFSETQ. The CDR3 runs to 14 residues.

To note about this clone: Other nucleotide sequences from this sample produce the same CDR3. V usage is TRBV5-1 and J usage is TRBJ2-3, with 7 bases that match TRBD2. Germline V lookup: CDR1 SGHRS, CDR2 YFSETQ. CDR3 size: 15 residues. V dropped 0 bases and J dropped 2; count of bases not matched to a gene: 3. This CDR3 reads CASSLGGSYTDTQYF. Written as DNA, the CDR3 is TGCGCCAGCAGCTTGGGCGGGAGTTACACAGATACGCAGTATTTT.

Note on this clone: Other DNA sequences in the sample encode the same CDR3. The chain carries TRBV5-1 and TRBJ2-3; D gene ambiguous. Between the trimmed V and J ends, which lost 1 base and 0 bases, there was a span of 6 bases. Germline V gene sequence: CDR1 SGHRS, CDR2 YFSETQ. CDR3 length: 14 amino acids. The CDR3 DNA sequence: TGCGCCAGCAGCTTGAGAACCAGCACAGATACGCAGTATTTT. It translates to CASSLRTSTDTQYF.

J is TRBJ2-3 and V is TRBV19; D not certain. CDR3 size: 14 residues. V was cut by 5 bases and J by 1 base, with 10 bases left in between. Germline CDR1 reads LNHDA; CDR2 reads SQIVND (reference sequence). This CDR3 reads CASSVTPGTDTQYF. The DNA for the CDR3 is TGTGCCAGTAGTGTCACTCCGGGCACAGATACGCAGTATTTT.

Note on this clone: This CDR3 is also generated by other DNA sequences in the sample. The chain combines TRBV10-1 with TRBJ2-2; 7 bases align to TRBD2. The CDR3 is made up of 14 amino acids. In germline, CDR1 is WNHNN, CDR2 SYGVQD (reference sequence). Germline trimming cut 2 bases from V and 5 bases from J; bases unmatched to any gene: 2. In DNA, the CDR3 is TGCGCCAGCAGTGAGCCCGGGGGGACCGGGGAGCTGTTTTTT. Encoded protein: CASSEPGGTGELFF.

V and J are TRBV25-1 and TRBJ1-4; D is unresolved. Per germline, CDR1 MGHDK and CDR2 SYGVNS. The CDR3 is 13 residues long. V was clipped by 9 bases and J by 0 bases, with 8 bases between them. CDR3 region: CASRKTTNEKLFF. In nucleotides, the CDR3 is TGTGCCAGTCGAAAAACAACTAATGAAAAACTGTTTTTT. The whole variable domain, remainder taken from reference TRBV25-1 and TRBJ1-4, is EADIYQTPRYLVIGTGKKITLECSQTMGHDKMYWYQQDPGMELHLIHYSYGVNSTEKGDLSSESTVSRIRTEHFPLTLESARPSHTSQYLCASRKTTNEKLFFGSGTQLSVL.

The chain carries TRBV18 and TRBJ2-1; D unclear. The CDR3 contains 14 residues. V lost 1 base to trimming and J lost 9 bases, with 13 bases between them. Germline V lookup: CDR1 KGHSH, CDR2 LQKENI. CDR3 sequence reads: CASSPLLGSAEQFF. The CDR3 DNA is TGTGCCAGCTCACCACTTTTAGGGTCGGCTGAGCAGTTCTTC.

The chain is built from TRBV5-5 and TRBJ2-1; D perhaps matches TRBD2 (7 bases). There are 14 residues in the CDR3. Germline CDR1 SGHKS, CDR2 YYEKEE (reference sequence). Trimming removed 0 bases from V and 9 bases from J, with 13 bases in between. The CDR3 DNA reads TGTGCCAGCAGCTTGGTCGGGGGGCAGGCTGAGCAGTTCTTC. It codes for CASSLVGGQAEQFF.

The gene calls are TRBV5-4 and TRBJ2-2; TRBD2 agrees at 7 bases. Germline loops: CDR1 SGHNT, CDR2 YYREEE (reference sequence). The J segment lost 7 bases and the V segment lost 4 bases, leaving 7 bases of the junction unmatched. There are 14 residues in the CDR3. The CDR3 DNA reads as TGTGCCAGCAGCCTAGGACTAGTGATCGGGGAGCTGTTTTTT. It encodes CASSLGLVIGELFF.

The J gene is TRBJ2-3, the V gene TRBV9, with D possibly matching TRBD2 (6 bases). Germline V gene lookup returns CDR1 SGDLS and CDR2 YYNGEE. V lost 10 bases and J 1 base, leaving 22 bases between the germline ends. This CDR3 has 16 amino acids. DNA for the CDR3: TGTGCCGTCAGTAGTGGGGGGAGGAAACGCACAGATACGCAGTATTTT. Translation: CAVSSGGRKRTDTQYF.

V is TRBV7-8 and J is TRBJ1-5; D gene ambiguous. CDR3 size: 13 residues. V lost 1 base and J lost 7, with 8 bases in between. Germline CDR1 reads SGHVS; CDR2 reads FQNEAQ. Here the CDR3 reads CASSLGPVQPQHF. CDR3 DNA: TGTGCCAGCAGCTTAGGTCCCGTACAGCCCCAGCATTTT.

The chain links TRBV25-1 to TRBJ2-3; D gene unclear. Per the germline V gene, CDR1 is MGHDK and CDR2 is SYGVNS. The CDR3 consists of 13 residues. The V end lost 3 bases, the J end lost 7 bases, and 11 bases lay between the germline ends. CDR3 sequence reads: CASSDGGAYTQYF. DNA for the CDR3: TGTGCCAGCAGTGATGGCGGTGCTTATACGCAGTATTTT.

This chain connects TRBV15 to TRBJ1-4, with 9 bases fitting TRBD1. With V trimmed by 5 bases and J by 5 bases, 6 bases remained unmatched. CDR1 LNHNV and CDR2 YYDKDF come from the germline V gene (reference sequence). The CDR3 runs 15 residues. The CDR3 spells CATSAPTGGNEKLFF. The CDR3, as DNA: TGTGCCACCAGCGCCCCAACAGGGGGCAATGAAAAACTGTTTTTT.

This clone has just one count. The rearrangement uses TRBV10-3 and TRBJ2-7; D remains ambiguous. Germline CDR1 and CDR2: ENHRY and SYGVKD. CDR3 size: 13 residues. Trimming shortened V by 0 bases and J by 10 bases, and 13 bases separated the two germline ends. The CDR3 coding sequence is TGTGCCATCAGTGAGTCGGCAAGGCTAGAACAGTACTTC. It encodes CAISESARLEQYF.

About this clone itself: At one of its ends the junction is not consistent with the germline gene, which may arise from a read error. This chain joins TRBV27 and TRBJ1-2, with D possibly being TRBD1 (5 bases). In germline, CDR1 is MNHEY, CDR2 SMNVEV (reference sequence). This CDR3 region has 12 residues. CDR3 sequence (DNA): TGTGCCAGCAGTTTTTCAAGGACACCTCTCCGCTTC. As protein: CASSFSRTPLRF.

Regarding this clone: Distinct nucleotide sequences in the sample also encode this CDR3. The chain joins TRBV5-1 to TRBJ1-1, with 10 bases fitting TRBD1. Germline trimming cut 4 bases from V and 4 bases from J; bases unmatched to any gene: 4. The CDR3 length is 14 residues. Germline CDR1 reads SGHRS; CDR2 reads YFSETQ. Here the CDR3 reads CASSKDRGSTEAFF. Written as DNA, the CDR3 is TGCGCCAGCAGCAAGGACAGGGGGAGCACTGAAGCTTTCTTT.

This sequence joins TRBV7-6 and TRBJ1-1; no clear D. Trimming shortened V by 0 bases and J by 3 bases, and 11 bases separated the two germline ends. Germline CDR1 SGHVS, CDR2 FNYEAQ. This CDR3 region has 15 residues. For the CDR3, the DNA is TGTGCCAGCAGCTTAGCGTCAGCTTTAGACACTGAAGCTTTCTTT. Its protein is CASSLASALDTEAFF.

V is TRBV6-1 and J is TRBJ1-1; no definite D call. The V end lost 2 bases, the J end lost 4 bases, and 14 bases lay between the germline ends. This CDR3 has 15 residues. Germline V gene sequence: CDR1 MNHNS, CDR2 SASEGT. DNA of the CDR3: TGTGCCAGCAGTGAACAGTTAGCTTACAGCACTGAAGCTTTCTTT. Its translation is CASSEQLAYSTEAFF.

The V and J genes are TRBV5-6 and TRBJ1-2; D not resolved. Per germline, CDR1 SGHDT and CDR2 YYEEEE. The length of the CDR3 is 11 residues. V was trimmed by 4 bases and J by 7 bases, leaving 8 bases between them. CDR3 sequence reads: CASSRGGGYTF. CDR3 DNA: TGTGCCAGCAGCCGTGGAGGTGGCTACACCTTC.

The chain employs TRBV28 and TRBJ1-3; D remains unclear. V lost 5 bases, J lost 2 bases, and 10 bases lay in between. This CDR3 comprises 14 residues. The germline CDR1 and CDR2 sequences are MDHEN and SYDVKM. The CDR3 coding sequence is TGTGCCAGCAGTCCCGGGAGGACTGGAAACACCATATATTTT. As protein: CASSPGRTGNTIYF.

Comments on this clone: Other DNA sequences in the same sample also yield this CDR3. This chain joins TRBV7-8 and TRBJ2-7, with a possible D match to TRBD2 (5 bases). This CDR3 has 13 residues. Trimming removed 3 bases at V and 2 bases at J, with 8 bases between. The germline gives CDR1 SGHVS, CDR2 FQNEAQ. This CDR3 is CASSLGETYEQYF. The CDR3 nucleotides read TGTGCCAGCAGCTTGGGAGAGACCTACGAGCAGTACTTC.

The rearrangement uses TRBV23-1 and TRBJ2-1, with TRBD2 identical over 8 bases. TRBV23-1 is given ORF status, its function remaining uncertain. The CDR3 is 14 amino acids. The J segment lost 4 bases and the V segment lost 10 bases, leaving 9 bases of the junction unmatched. The CDR3 is CAIVERESYNEQFF. As DNA, the CDR3 is TGCGCCATCGTCGAGCGGGAGTCATACAATGAGCAGTTCTTC.